This TCR beta chain originates from a study of vaccination and CD4 T cells after COVID-19. The treatment is: approximately nine-day PBMC culture with coronavirus spike peptide pools or control peptides (ViraFEST assay). An unexposed donor provided the CD4+ T cells, which were collected before the COVID-19 pandemic (2011-2018). As for this clonotype: What it binds is unknown.

Trimming removed 6 bases at V and 4 bases at J, with 15 bases between. Germline loops: CDR1 SQVTM, CDR2 ANQGSEA. The CDR3 is made up of 13 amino acids. The Oncomine TCR Beta short-read assay was applied to DNA of cultured CD4+ T cells. Scientists extracted genomic DNA from CD4+ T cells grown in culture. One entry per CDR3 protein, called by TCRdb with MiXCR from the PCR reads. The data show 7,000 to 8,500 distinct CDR3 sequences, with roughly 50% seen just once and around 33% held by the top ten. The chain joins TRBV29-1 to TRBJ1-1, with D perhaps matching TRBD1 (5 bases). Sequencing was carried out using CD4+ T cells from blood, cultured in vitro. The clonotype comes from a human donor in good health. CDR3 protein: CSVGIQGITEAFF. The CDR3 nucleotides are TGCAGCGTCGGGATCCAGGGCATCACTGAAGCTTTCTTT.